Each of the 21 T cell receptor beta chains below was sequenced from the same sample in a study of blood T cell repertoires in COVID-19. Clones were read by immunoSEQ multiplex PCR, and TCRdb kept only the in-frame ones, dropping some. Of over 250,000 clones listed, about 87% were seen once; the top ten hold roughly 1.6%. What was sequenced was peripheral blood. These receptors were collected from a woman in her forties who had recovered from COVID-19.

The chain recombines TRBV18 with TRBJ2-2; 9 bases are shared with TRBD1. This CDR3 spans 16 amino acids. V was pared by 4 bases and J by 4 bases, with 7 bases of the junction left unmatched. The germline V gene encodes CDR1 KGHSH and CDR2 LQKENI. CDR3 nucleotide sequence: TGTGCCAGCTCACTTATACAGGGGGCTGCCACCGGGGAGCTGTTTTTT. This translates into CASSLIQGAATGELFF.

V gene TRBV7-8 combines with J gene TRBJ1-5; TRBD1 agrees at 9 bases. Germline CDR1 and CDR2: SGHVS and FQNEAQ. V shed 3 bases and J 2 bases; nucleotides not matched to a gene: 8. This CDR3 has 17 amino acids. DNA of the CDR3: TGTGCCAGCAGCTTCTACCTGGGACAGGGAGGCAATCAGCCCCAGCATTTT. Encoded protein: CASSFYLGQGGNQPQHF.

The chain employs TRBV4-1 and TRBJ2-4; 7 nucleotides line up with TRBD1. V trimming: 2 bases; J trimming: 1 base; junction bases outside the gene matches: 8. The germline V gene encodes CDR1 MGHRA and CDR2 YSYEKL. This CDR3 comprises 17 residues. CDR3 sequence: CASSQPYRGSAKNIQYF. The CDR3, as DNA: TGCGCCAGCAGCCAACCCTACAGGGGTTCGGCCAAAAACATTCAGTACTTC.

V usage is TRBV29-1 and J usage is TRBJ2-3; 7 nucleotides line up with TRBD2. The CDR3 length is 15 residues. V lost 4 bases, J lost 1 base, and 8 bases stayed unmatched. CDR1 is SQVTM and CDR2 is ANQGSEA in the germline V gene. The CDR3 loop reads CSVVGGFFGTDTQYF. The CDR3 nucleotides read TGCAGCGTTGTGGGGGGGTTCTTCGGCACAGATACGCAGTATTTT.

The table lists this clone with a count of one. The V call is TRBV19, the J call TRBJ2-1; perhaps TRBD2 as D (5 bases). V lost 5 bases and J 4 bases, leaving 12 bases between the germline ends. Germline assignment: CDR1 LNHDA and CDR2 SQIVND (reference sequence). The CDR3 is made up of 14 amino acids. CDR3 sequence reads: CASSPRGRYNEQFF. The CDR3 coding sequence is TGTGCCAGTAGTCCCCGGGGTAGATACAATGAGCAGTTCTTC. Full variable domain (outside the CDR3, taken from reference TRBV19 and TRBJ2-1): DGGITQSPKYLFRKEGQNVTLSCEQNLNHDAMYWYRQDPGQGLRLIYYSQIVNDFQKGDIAEGYSVSREKKESFPLTVTSAQKNPTAFYLCASSPRGRYNEQFFGPGTRLTVL.

This clone was counted once. The chain combines TRBV4-1 with TRBJ2-5, with D possibly TRBD1 on 8 matching bases. V shed 4 bases and J shed 5 bases, with 17 bases lying between them. CDR1 is MGHRA and CDR2 is YSYEKL in the germline V gene. The CDR3 is 15 residues long. This CDR3 is CASSPWDRRGETQYF. CDR3 nucleotide sequence: TGCGCCAGCAGCCCCTGGGACAGGCGGGGGGAGACCCAGTACTTC.

This clone was seen just once. The genes are TRBV2 and TRBJ2-3; 8 nucleotides match TRBD2. Germline V gene data show CDR1 as SNHLY and CDR2 as FYNNEI. V shed 6 bases, J shed 1 base, and the junction held 6 bases outside the gene matches. This CDR3 spans 15 amino acids. The DNA for the CDR3 is TGTGCCAGCAGGATTAGCGGGGTTCGCACAGATACGCAGTATTTT. It yields the protein CASRISGVRTDTQYF. Looking up the rest from reference TRBV2 and TRBJ2-3 gives the full variable domain: EPEVTQTPSHQVTQMGQEVILRCVPISNHLYFYWYRQILGQKVEFLVSFYNNEISEKSEIFDDQFSVERPDGSNFTLKIRSTKLEDSAMYFCASRISGVRTDTQYFGPGTRLTVL.

Comments on this clone: Other DNA sequences in this specimen translate into the identical CDR3. V and J are TRBV9 and TRBJ1-1; D is uncertain. The V gene lost 0 bases and the J gene lost 2 bases, with 5 bases spanning the gap. Germline lookup yields CDR1 SGDLS and CDR2 YYNGEE. The CDR3 runs to 13 residues. The CDR3 loop reads CASSVALNTEAFF. CDR3 bases: TGTGCCAGCAGCGTAGCTCTTAACACTGAAGCTTTCTTT.

This clone turned up a few times. The CDR3 coding sequence is TGTGCCAGCAGCGCGGGGTCCGCAACTAATGAAAAACTGTTTTTT. Translating gives CASSAGSATNEKLFF. The genes are TRBV7-2 and TRBJ1-4; D remains unclear. Per germline, CDR1 SGHTA and CDR2 FQGNSA. The CDR3 is 15 amino acids. The germline V and J ends were trimmed by 5 bases and 0 bases, with 10 bases remaining between them.

This clone was counted a single time. The V gene is TRBV24-1, the J gene TRBJ2-7; 7 nucleotides agree with TRBD1. The V and J ends lost 9 bases and 3 bases, in that order; junction bases with no gene match: 7. The length of the CDR3 is 13 residues. CDR1 is KGHDR and CDR2 is SFDVKD in the germline V gene. The CDR3 sequence: CATPRDSDYEQYF. CDR3 nucleotides: TGTGCCACCCCCCGGGACAGTGACTACGAGCAGTACTTC.

The V and J genes are TRBV15 and TRBJ1-1; D is possibly TRBD1 (6 bases). This CDR3 region has 15 residues. The germline CDR1 and CDR2 sequences are LNHNV and YYDKDF (reference sequence). Trimming took 1 base from V and 1 from J, leaving 10 bases between them. CDR3 sequence reads: CATSRGTVTNTEAFF. DNA of the CDR3: TGTGCCACCAGCAGAGGGACAGTAACGAACACTGAAGCTTTCTTT.

In its sample, this clone was seen a few times. The chain combines TRBV3-1 (or the pseudogene TRBV3-2) with TRBJ1-2, with TRBD1 matching 8 bases. CDR1 and CDR2 from the germline V gene are LGHDT and YNNKEL (reference sequence). This CDR3 contains 14 residues. With 4 bases clipped from V and 7 bases from J, the junction kept 8 bases outside the gene matches. The CDR3 here is CASSLGAGGRGYTF. For the CDR3, the DNA is TGTGCCAGCAGCCTTGGGGCAGGGGGCCGTGGCTACACCTTC.

This chain links TRBV9 with TRBJ2-1; no reliable D call. The germline V gene encodes CDR1 SGDLS and CDR2 YYNGEE. This CDR3 region has 15 residues. Trimming pared 0 bases from V and 1 base from J, leaving 8 bases between. For the CDR3, the DNA is TGTGCCAGCAGCGTAGACCCACTTTCCTACAATGAGCAGTTCTTC. Protein sequence: CASSVDPLSYNEQFF.

This chain uses TRBV29-1 with TRBJ2-7; no reliable D call. The CDR3 contains 13 residues. CDR1 and CDR2 from the germline V gene are SQVTM and ANQGSEA. Trimming shortened V by 6 bases and J by 2 bases, and 14 bases separated the two germline ends. CDR3 nucleotides: TGCAGCGTCGCCGTGGAAGCGACCTACGAGCAGTACTTC. As protein: CSVAVEATYEQYF.

The V gene is TRBV7-2, the J gene TRBJ1-1, with 9 positions matching TRBD1. CDR3 length: 15 residues. Germline CDR1 and CDR2: SGHTA and FQGNSA. The trim removed 5 bases at V and 5 bases at J, leaving 9 bases unmatched. DNA for the CDR3: TGTGCCAGCAGCCCCTCACAGGGGGCTGTTACTGAAGCTTTCTTT. Translation: CASSPSQGAVTEAFF.

The rearrangement joins TRBV6-4 to TRBJ1-6; 7 bases map to TRBD1. Germline lookup yields CDR1 MRHNA and CDR2 SNTAGT. J was trimmed by 0 bases and V by 6 bases; bases with no gene match: 5. The CDR3 runs to 16 residues. CDR3 amino acids: CASRRTGGSYNSPLHF. The CDR3 bases are TGTGCCAGCAGACGGACAGGAGGCTCCTATAATTCACCCCTCCACTTT.

The chain has TRBV27 and TRBJ1-1, with TRBD1 identical over 7 bases. The CDR3 extends over 15 amino acids. Germline trimming cut 5 bases from V and 4 bases from J; bases unmatched to any gene: 10. Germline V gives CDR1 MNHEY, CDR2 SMNVEV (reference sequence). The chain's CDR3 is CASSRLDRRGTEAFF. The CDR3 DNA is TGTGCCAGCAGTCGACTGGACAGGCGGGGCACTGAAGCTTTCTTT.

The chain employs TRBV9 and TRBJ1-5; D is ambiguous. In germline, CDR1 is SGDLS, CDR2 YYNGEE. The CDR3 is 14 amino acids. Trimming pared 4 bases from V and 5 bases from J, leaving 13 bases between. CDR3 sequence (DNA): TGTGCCAGCAGCCCATCCGGGAGATATCAGCCCCAGCATTTT. It translates to CASSPSGRYQPQHF.

The chain links TRBV7-2 to TRBJ2-7; unclear D gene. The length of the CDR3 is 15 residues. CDR1 SGHTA and CDR2 FQGNSA come from the germline V gene. Trimming removed 6 bases from V and 1 base from J, with 16 bases in between. CDR3 sequence (DNA): TGTGCCAGCAGTCCCTCCAGGTCAGCTTCCTACGAGCAGTACTTC. Translation: CASSPSRSASYEQYF.

The J gene is TRBJ1-5, the V gene TRBV19; D not resolved. V was pared by 3 bases and J by 2 bases, with 20 bases between. From germline, CDR1 is LNHDA and CDR2 SQIVND (reference sequence). This CDR3 comprises 18 residues. For the CDR3, the DNA is TGTGCCAGTAGTATCGGAAGAGCCATCCGGGGAGGCAATCAGCCCCAGCATTTT. It codes for CASSIGRAIRGGNQPQHF.

The gene calls are TRBV5-1 and TRBJ2-3; D call uncertain. Germline CDR1 is SGHRS and CDR2 is YFSETQ. The CDR3 covers 13 residues. Trimming left V 2 bases short and J 6 bases short, with 10 bases between. CDR3 nucleotides: TGCGCCAGCAGCTTCTTTCTGGGCGATACGCAGTATTTT. Amino acid sequence: CASSFFLGDTQYF.